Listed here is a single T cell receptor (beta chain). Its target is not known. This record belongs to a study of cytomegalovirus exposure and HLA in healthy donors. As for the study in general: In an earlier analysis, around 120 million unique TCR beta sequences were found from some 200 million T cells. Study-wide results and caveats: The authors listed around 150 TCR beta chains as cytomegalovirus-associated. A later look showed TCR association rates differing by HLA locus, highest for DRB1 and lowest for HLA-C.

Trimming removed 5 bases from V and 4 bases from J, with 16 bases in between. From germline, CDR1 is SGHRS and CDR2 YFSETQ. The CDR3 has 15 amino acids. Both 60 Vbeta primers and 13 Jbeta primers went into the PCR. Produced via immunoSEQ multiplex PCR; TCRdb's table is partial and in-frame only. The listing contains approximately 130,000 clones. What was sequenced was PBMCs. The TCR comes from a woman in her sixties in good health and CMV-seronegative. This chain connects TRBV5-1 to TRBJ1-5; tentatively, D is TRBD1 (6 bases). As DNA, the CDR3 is TGCGCCAGCAGTCCCGACGGACAGAAGAATCAGCCCCAGCATTTT. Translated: CASSPDGQKNQPQHF.